Here is one T cell receptor (beta chain) with its context. The data were obtained in a study of blood T cell repertoires in COVID-19. Overall study context: The samples span acute and convalescent COVID-19 from the United States, Italy and Spain. In each case, the material was cDNA or gDNA derived from T cells, B-cell-depleted T cells, or PBMCs.

Per the study methods: Estimation of nucleated cell counts was performed using reference gene primer amplification. Profiled with immunoSEQ multiplex PCR; TCRdb holds only in-frame clones, not every one. V, J and clone size are those of that table, while D and trimming were read from the DNA. The sample shows some 220,000 clones, just under 85% of them seen only once. Germline CDR1 is SGDLS and CDR2 is YYNGEE. This CDR3 spans 16 amino acids. V gave up 4 bases and J gave up 0 bases; unmatched junction bases: 8. J is TRBJ2-3 and V is TRBV9; 7 nucleotides line up with TRBD1. Sequenced input: peripheral blood. The receptor was derived from a woman aged 60-75 years with active or convalescent COVID-19. The CDR3 loop is CASSKREGASTDTQYF. CDR3 in DNA: TGTGCCAGCAGCAAACGTGAGGGGGCTAGCACAGATACGCAGTATTTT. The variable domain in full, completed from reference TRBV9 and TRBJ2-3, reads DSGVTQTPKHLITATGQRVTLRCSPRSGDLSVYWYQQSLDQGLQFLIQYYNGEERAKGNILERFSAQQFPDLHSELNLSSLELGDSALYFCASSKREGASTDTQYFGPGTRLTVL.